Each of the 20 T cell receptor beta chains below was sequenced from the same sample in a study of regulatory T cells in long-lasting Graves disease. Time point denoted: newly diagnosed GD, antithyroid drugs for less than 3 months. RNA extracted from PBMCs served as the sequencing template. Building the TCR beta libraries relied on iRepertoire HTBI primers, and CDR3 regions underwent Arm-PCR. TCRdb itself ran the multiplex PCR reads through MiXCR, one entry per CDR3 protein. The sample holds approximately 400,000 distinct CDR3 sequences, about 15% seen once. The data were also submitted as part of a second study, on T cells in Graves' hyperthyroidism and ophthalmopathy.

This material consisted of peripheral blood mononuclear cells (PBMCs), taken at new diagnosis, from a patient treated with antithyroid drugs. These receptors all come from a woman aged 25 to 39 with Graves disease.

This clonotype was observed at least ten times. J is TRBJ1-3 and V is TRBV10-3; the D is unclear. Trimming took 3 bases from V and 3 from J, leaving 9 bases between them. The CDR3 has 14 amino acids. The germline V gene has CDR1 ENHRY and CDR2 SYGVKD. The CDR3 here is CAISDGRFGNTIYF. CDR3 in DNA: TGTGCCATCAGTGATGGGAGGTTTGGAAACACCATATATTTT.

Details on this clonotype: This sequence may be a read error, since a much larger clone differs from it by one base. The chain links TRBV7-9 to TRBJ1-6, with a possible D match to TRBD1 (6 bases). The CDR3 sequence is 14 residues long. The germline V gene encodes CDR1 SEHNR and CDR2 FQNEAQ (reference sequence). V was clipped by 2 bases and J by 6 bases, with 8 bases between them. CDR3 loop: CASSLQGINSPLHF. In DNA, the CDR3 is TGTGCCAGCAGCTTACAGGGGATTAATTCACCCCTCCACTTT.

This clonotype was counted ten times or more. CDR3 residues: CASSPLTGPQGNEQFF. The CDR3 region has the DNA TGTGCCAGCAGCCCCCTGACAGGCCCACAGGGGAATGAGCAGTTCTTC. The chain has TRBV11-2 and TRBJ2-1; TRBD1 matches at 7 bases. There are 16 residues in the CDR3. Germline CDR1 reads SGHAT; CDR2 reads FQNNGV. Trimming at V came to 5 bases and at J to 7 bases, leaving 14 bases not matched to a gene.

This clonotype was counted ten times or more. The chain links TRBV12-3 or TRBV12-4 to TRBJ2-3; a possible D gene is TRBD1 (6 bases). This CDR3 is built from 13 residues. V lost 5 bases and J lost 5, with 11 bases in between. CDR3 loop: CASSISRGDTQYF. CDR3 DNA sequence: TGTGCCAGCAGTATAAGCAGGGGAGATACGCAGTATTTT.

The chain joins TRBV29-1 to TRBJ2-3; TRBD2 aligns across 7 bases. The V segment lost 6 bases and the J segment 7 bases; nucleotides outside the gene matches: 13. The CDR3 is 14 residues long. CDR1 and CDR2 (germline): SQVTM, ANQGSEA. This CDR3 is CSVGSDGRRNTQYF. CDR3 nucleotides: TGCAGCGTCGGTTCGGACGGGAGGCGGAATACGCAGTATTTT.

This clonotype was counted many times. The chain joins TRBV7-3 to TRBJ2-3, with 14 nucleotides matching TRBD2. Germline CDR1 reads SGHTA; CDR2 reads FQGTGA. CDR3 length: 16 amino acids. J gave up 7 bases and V 5 bases, and 8 bases lay outside the gene matches. Here the CDR3 reads CASSAPGLAGANTQYF. CDR3 DNA sequence: TGTGCCAGCAGCGCGCCGGGACTAGCGGGAGCGAATACGCAGTATTTT.

Details on this clonotype: This sequence may be a read error, since a much larger clone differs from it by one base. The rearrangement links TRBV7-6 to TRBJ2-7; D might be TRBD2 (5 bases). The CDR3 has 17 residues. Germline CDR1 SGHVS, CDR2 FNYEAQ. Trimming left V 7 bases short and J 7 bases short, with 29 bases between. DNA of the CDR3: TGTGCCAGCATTATAAGCACCCCTACTAGTTCCCCGGGGGAGCAGTACTTC. Encoded protein: CASIISTPTSSPGEQYF.

For this clonotype: Mismatch with germline at one junction end may stem from a read error. The gene calls are TRBV30 and TRBJ1-5; D not certain. The CDR3 has 13 amino acids. Germline assignment: CDR1 GTSNPN and CDR2 SVGIG (reference sequence). This CDR3 is CARSGQGNQPQHF. As DNA, the CDR3 is TGTGCCCGGAGTGGGCAGGGCAATCAGCCCCAGCATTTT.

This clonotype was seen at least ten times. The chain carries TRBV28 and TRBJ2-7; no reliable D call. This CDR3 has 14 residues. Germline CDR1 and CDR2: MDHEN and SYDVKM. V lost 2 bases to trimming and J lost 4 bases, with 12 bases between them. The CDR3 loop reads CASSLGTVGYEQYF. The CDR3, as DNA: TGTGCCAGCAGTTTAGGTACTGTGGGGTACGAGCAGTACTTC.

This clonotype has at least ten counts. V and J are TRBV7-2 and TRBJ2-1; TRBD2 agrees at 8 bases. Looked up from germline, CDR1 is SGHTA and CDR2 is FQGNSA. The J segment lost 5 bases and the V segment lost 1 base, leaving 4 bases of the junction unmatched. The CDR3 spans 15 residues. As DNA, the CDR3 is TGTGCCAGCAGCTTAGAGCTAGCGGGTCACAATGAGCAGTTCTTC. Translated: CASSLELAGHNEQFF.

A few counts support this clonotype. The chain has TRBV10-3 and TRBJ2-5; 10 nucleotides line up with TRBD1. Germline CDR1 is ENHRY and CDR2 is SYGVKD. V lost 6 bases, J lost 5 bases, and 3 bases stayed unmatched. The CDR3 is made up of 13 amino acids. The CDR3 DNA reads TGTGCCATCAGAGGGGGACAGGGGGAGACCCAGTACTTC. Translating gives CAIRGGQGETQYF.

The genes are TRBV6-5 and TRBJ2-3; D is possibly TRBD1 (5 bases). CDR3 length equals 16 residues. CDR1 and CDR2 (germline): MNHEY, SVGAGI. V was clipped by 4 bases and J by 1 base, with 15 bases between them. The DNA for the CDR3 is TGTGCCAGCAGTTTCGTATCCGACAGAGGCACAGATACGCAGTATTTT. Protein product: CASSFVSDRGTDTQYF.

Ten or more counts support this clonotype. The chain carries TRBV6-9 and TRBJ1-1, with D hard to call. The CDR3 totals 17 residues. Germline V gives CDR1 MNHGY, CDR2 SVAAGI. Trimming pared 3 bases from V and 1 base from J, leaving 18 bases between. The CDR3 DNA follows: TGTGCCAGCAGTTACCCAGAGGTCCGTCCTACGAACACTGAAGCTTTCTTT. It is translated as CASSYPEVRPTNTEAFF.

This clonotype was found many times. The chain is built from TRBV6-2 or TRBV6-3 and TRBJ2-7; 7 bases fit TRBD1. J gave up 4 bases and V 2 bases, and 2 bases lay outside the gene matches. The CDR3 length is 13 residues. Germline V gene data show CDR1 as MNHEY and CDR2 as SVGEGT. CDR3 protein: CASSYGTVYEQYF. CDR3 in DNA: TGTGCCAGCAGTTACGGGACAGTATACGAGCAGTACTTC.

The J gene is TRBJ2-5, the V gene TRBV20-1; TRBD1 or TRBD2 may be the D gene (5 bases each). This CDR3 region has 13 residues. Germline lookup yields CDR1 DFQATT and CDR2 SNEGSKA (reference sequence). V shed 6 bases and J shed 5 bases, with 16 bases lying between them. The CDR3 sequence: CSATPGTVETQYF. CDR3 nucleotides: TGCAGTGCAACACCCGGGACGGTCGAGACCCAGTACTTC.

The table lists this clonotype with a few counts. The CDR3: CATSGRLAGDPYEQYF. The CDR3 nucleotides read TGTGCCACCAGCGGACGACTAGCGGGAGATCCCTACGAGCAGTACTTC. V is TRBV15 and J is TRBJ2-7; 12 positions agree with TRBD2. Germline CDR1 and CDR2: LNHNV and YYDKDF (reference sequence). The CDR3 sequence is 16 residues long. Unmatched junction bases numbered 7, after V lost 5 bases and J lost 2 bases. Based on the CDR3 plus reference TRBV15 and TRBJ2-7, the full variable domain is DAMVIQNPRYQVTQFGKPVTLSCSQTLNHNVMYWYQQKSSQAPKLLFHYYDKDFNNEADTPDNFQSRRPNTSFCFLDIRSPGLGDTAMYLCATSGRLAGDPYEQYFGPGTRLTVT.

This clonotype has a count of ten or more. This chain joins TRBV5-6 and TRBJ1-1, with D possibly being TRBD1 (5 bases). CDR3 length: 16 residues. V was clipped by 0 bases and J by 0 bases, with 12 bases between them. Germline V gene lookup returns CDR1 SGHDT and CDR2 YYEEEE. The CDR3 protein is CASSLVEGLMNTEAFF. The CDR3 bases are TGTGCCAGCAGCTTGGTCGAGGGGCTGATGAACACTGAAGCTTTCTTT.

This clonotype was counted at least ten times. This chain connects TRBV6-1 to TRBJ2-6; D gene uncertain. V lost 7 bases to trimming and J lost 1 base, with 11 bases between them. CDR3 length: 15 residues. Germline loops: CDR1 MNHNS, CDR2 SASEGT. CDR3 protein: CASKLALSGANVLTF. The CDR3 nucleotides are TGTGCCAGCAAGTTGGCGCTTTCTGGGGCCAACGTCCTGACTTTC.

In this sample, this clonotype turned up a few times. The V gene is TRBV11-1, the J gene TRBJ2-1; no firm D call. The CDR3 loop spans 15 amino acids. CDR1 SGHAT and CDR2 FQDESV come from the germline V gene (reference sequence). Trimming cost V 5 bases and J 5 bases, with 16 bases left between them. The CDR3, as DNA: TGTGCCAGCAGCCGAACCTCGGTCACCAACAATGAGCAGTTCTTC. It translates to CASSRTSVTNNEQFF.

This clonotype has only a few counts. The V gene is TRBV15, the J gene TRBJ1-3; D is undetermined. The CDR3 runs 13 residues. Trimming removed 1 base at V and 8 bases at J, with 9 bases between. Looked up from germline, CDR1 is LNHNV and CDR2 is YYDKDF (reference sequence). The CDR3 DNA reads as TGTGCCACCAGCAGAGGAGGGATGGACACCATATATTTT. Its protein product is CATSRGGMDTIYF.